The 9 T cell receptor beta chains given below trace back to one sample, sequenced in a study of cytomegalovirus exposure and HLA in healthy donors. The PCR was carried out with 60 Vbeta primers and 13 Jbeta primers. The repertoire was sequenced with immunoSEQ multiplex PCR; TCRdb's copy has only in-frame clones and lacks some. Of roughly 200,000 clones listed, over 75% are singletons. The sample comprised PBMCs. These receptors were obtained from a woman between 50 and 59 years old in good health and CMV-seronegative.

There are a few counts of this clone. The chain carries TRBV14 and TRBJ1-2; D may be TRBD1 (6 bases). V was cut by 4 bases and J by 4 bases, with 13 bases left in between. In germline, CDR1 is SGHDN, CDR2 FVKESK. The CDR3 runs to 14 residues. The CDR3 nucleotides are TGTGCCAGCAGCCCCCGGACAGCCATCTATGGCTACACCTTC. It yields the protein CASSPRTAIYGYTF.

The chain uses TRBV6-6 and TRBJ2-7; 9 nucleotides agree with TRBD2. Germline values: CDR1 MNHNY, CDR2 SVGAGI (reference sequence). CDR3 size: 14 residues. The V gene end was trimmed by 2 bases and the J gene end by 4 bases; junction bases not matched to a gene: 3. CDR3 amino acids: CASSYETSGYEQYF. CDR3 sequence (DNA): TGTGCCAGCAGTTACGAAACTAGCGGGTACGAGCAGTACTTC.

The V and J genes are TRBV28 and TRBJ1-2; no definite D call. V shed 10 bases and J shed 6 bases, with 15 bases lying between them. This CDR3 is built from 12 residues. The germline CDR1 and CDR2 sequences are MDHEN and SYDVKM. CDR3 protein: CAITGRNNGYTF. CDR3 in DNA: TGTGCCATCACCGGGAGAAATAATGGCTACACCTTC.

The chain combines TRBV27 with TRBJ2-5; D remains ambiguous. CDR3 length: 12 amino acids. Trimming cost V 5 bases and J 9 bases, with 13 bases left between them. The germline V gene has CDR1 MNHEY and CDR2 SMNVEV (reference sequence). This CDR3 reads CASSKGSEAQYF. In nucleotides, the CDR3 is TGTGCCAGCAGTAAAGGTTCTGAGGCCCAGTACTTC.

The table lists this clone with a count of one. The chain carries TRBV14 and TRBJ1-1; TRBD1 matches at 11 bases. Trimming removed 4 bases from V and 6 bases from J; junction bases left unmatched: 7. Germline V gene data show CDR1 as SGHDN and CDR2 as FVKESK. The CDR3 extends over 15 amino acids. CDR3 protein: CASSRDRTGGSEAFF. The CDR3 DNA follows: TGTGCCAGCAGCCGGGACCGGACAGGGGGCTCTGAAGCTTTCTTT.

In its sample, this clone was seen a few times. The chain uses TRBV4-3 and TRBJ1-3; D gene uncertain. The germline gives CDR1 LGHNA, CDR2 YSLEER. V lost 0 bases and J 0 bases, leaving 9 bases between the germline ends. The CDR3 contains 16 residues. CDR3 loop: CASSQDGVLSGNTIYF. The CDR3 nucleotides are TGCGCCAGCAGCCAAGACGGAGTGCTCTCTGGAAACACCATATATTTT.

The chain has TRBV30 and TRBJ1-1, with D tentatively TRBD1 (6 bases). The CDR3 runs 13 residues. The germline V and J ends were trimmed by 2 bases and 5 bases, with 12 bases remaining between them. Germline loops: CDR1 GTSNPN, CDR2 SVGIG (reference sequence). The CDR3 region has the DNA TGTGCCTGGAGTCCCACAGGGTTTACTGAAGCTTTCTTT. Translation gives CAWSPTGFTEAFF. The full variable domain, its missing parts supplied by reference TRBV30 and TRBJ1-1, is SQTIHQWPATLVQPVGSPLSLECTVEGTSNPNLYWYRQAAGRGLQLLFYSVGIGQISSEVPQNLSASRPQDRQFILSSKKLLLSDSGFYLCAWSPTGFTEAFFGQGTRLTVV.

The rearrangement uses TRBV25-1 and TRBJ1-4, with 7 bases that match TRBD1. CDR3 length: 13 amino acids. Trimming at V came to 7 bases and at J to 8 bases, leaving 7 bases not matched to a gene. Germline V gives CDR1 MGHDK, CDR2 SYGVNS. In DNA, the CDR3 is TGTGCCAGCACAAGGGACAGTCCCGAAAAACTGTTTTTT. This translates into CASTRDSPEKLFF.

The chain recombines TRBV6-5 with TRBJ2-5, with TRBD1 matching over 10 bases. The CDR3 sequence is 15 residues long. V was pared by 3 bases and J by 2 bases, with 3 bases of the junction left unmatched. Germline-derived CDR1 and CDR2 are MNHEY and SVGAGI. In DNA form, the CDR3 reads TGTGCCAGCAGTTATCGGACAGGGGGACAAGAGACCCAGTACTTC. This encodes CASSYRTGGQETQYF.